A selection of T cell receptor beta chains follows, all from one sample in a study of technical replicates of blood from several donors. The table came from immunoSEQ multiplex PCR; TCRdb's copy has only in-frame clones and leaves some out. Found here are more than 90,000 clones, 96% of them singletons; the top ten hold approximately 0.2%. The sequenced sample consisted of T cells isolated from PBMCs. Every receptor here comes from a human donor in good health. CDR3s include the opening cysteine and the closing phenylalanine or tryptophan. Each record gives: clone size, D gene, V gene, J gene, CDR3 length, CDR3 protein, CDR3 DNA. A D gene is named only where the DNA matches it firmly. The size of a clone is reported for some rows only, either as once, few or many, or as a class for expanded clones.

once	-	TRBV6-1	TRBJ2-1	13	CAILSRDGAGQFF	TGTGCCATCTTATCACGAGATGGGGCCGGACAGTTCTTC
-	TRBD1	TRBV19	TRBJ1-4	16	CASQMTGGDFIEKLFF	TGTGCCAGTCAAATGACAGGGGGCGATTTTATTGAAAAACTGTTTTTT
-	-	TRBV5-1	TRBJ2-3	14	CASSLKTDTDTQYF	TGCGCCAGCAGCTTGAAGACAGACACAGATACGCAGTATTTT
-	-	TRBV9	TRBJ2-1	15	CASSVIGGAGNEQFF	TGTGCCAGCAGCGTAATCGGCGGGGCAGGGAATGAGCAGTTCTTC
-	TRBD1	TRBV18	TRBJ2-4	14	CASSPGQGRNIQYF	TGTGCCAGCTCACCCGGACAGGGGAGAAACATTCAGTACTTC
-	TRBD1	TRBV7-3	TRBJ1-6	14	CASSSGQGYSPLHF	TGTGCCAGCAGCTCGGGACAGGGTTATTCACCCCTCCACTTT
-	-	TRBV7-9	TRBJ2-7	14	CASSLMDTSYEQYF	TGTGCCAGCAGCTTAATGGACACTTCCTACGAGCAGTACTTC
-	-	TRBV7-8	TRBJ2-1	13	CASRDFAYNEQFF	TGTGCCAGCAGGGACTTTGCATACAATGAGCAGTTCTTC
-	TRBD1	TRBV2	TRBJ1-2	15	CASLKIGQGLDGYTF	TGTGCCAGCCTCAAGATCGGACAGGGACTGGATGGCTACACCTTC
-	-	TRBV11-3	TRBJ1-1	14	CASRPYSSNTEAFF	TGTGCCAGCAGGCCATACAGTTCGAACACTGAAGCTTTCTTT
-	TRBD1	TRBV6-5	TRBJ1-2	15	CASRSAGTGVAGYTF	TGTGCCAGCAGAAGTGCCGGGACAGGGGTCGCTGGCTACACCTTC
-	TRBD1	TRBV6-5	TRBJ2-3	14	CASSRDRERRTQYF	TGTGCCAGCAGTCGGGACAGGGAACGTCGGACGCAGTATTTT
-	TRBD2	TRBV11-2	TRBJ2-7	15	CASSFGSGIIYEQYF	TGTGCCAGCAGCTTTGGCAGCGGGATAATTTACGAGCAGTACTTC
-	-	TRBV13	TRBJ2-2	24	CASSWRMGSGSSGIIELSTGELFF	TGTGCCAGCAGCTGGAGAATGGGGTCGGGAAGTAGCGGCATAATAGAACTGAGCACCGGGGAGCTGTTTTTT
few	TRBD1	TRBV4-2	TRBJ1-1	14	CASSEGDRGTEAFF	TGTGCCAGCAGCGAGGGCGACAGGGGCACTGAAGCTTTCTTT
-	-	TRBV7-8	TRBJ1-1	14	CASSLGHLNTEAFF	TGTGCCAGCAGCTTGGGACACTTGAACACTGAAGCTTTCTTT
-	-	TRBV4-1	TRBJ1-4	14	CASSHGDRNEKLFF	TGCGCCAGCAGCCACGGCGACAGAAATGAAAAACTGTTTTTT
-	-	TRBV25-1	TRBJ2-2	18	CASSEWSIGGVDTGELFF	TGTGCCAGCAGTGAATGGTCAATAGGAGGCGTCGACACCGGGGAGCTGTTTTTT
-	TRBD2	TRBV19	TRBJ2-2	15	CASSVQRGNAGELFF	TGTGCCAGTAGTGTACAGCGGGGGAATGCCGGGGAGCTGTTTTTT
-	-	TRBV18	TRBJ2-1	14	CASSPSPVYNEQFF	TGTGCCAGCTCACCAAGCCCCGTCTACAATGAGCAGTTCTTC
-	-	TRBV2	TRBJ2-5	15	CASSATGIAKETQYF	TGTGCCAGCAGTGCAACCGGGATCGCCAAAGAGACCCAGTACTTC
-	-	TRBV29-1	TRBJ2-7	14	CSVGVAASSYEQYF	TGCAGCGTTGGGGTTGCGGCAAGCTCCTACGAGCAGTACTTC
-	-	TRBV5-5	TRBJ1-5	15	CASSLAGEGNQPQHF	TGTGCCAGCAGCTTGGCCGGTGAGGGCAATCAGCCCCAGCATTTT
-	-	TRBV7-2	TRBJ2-7	14	CASSPEVGGHEQYF	TGTGCCAGCAGCCCAGAGGTTGGAGGGCACGAGCAGTACTTC
-	-	TRBV5-4	TRBJ2-7	15	CASSPFSPVSVEQYF	TGTGCCAGCAGCCCATTCTCGCCGGTCTCGGTCGAGCAGTACTTC
-	-	TRBV27	TRBJ2-7	14	CASSRVGRTYEQYF	TGTGCCAGCAGCCGCGTGGGGAGAACCTACGAGCAGTACTTC
-	-	TRBV4-1	TRBJ2-1	15	CASSQDFADYNEQFF	TGCGCCAGCAGCCAAGATTTTGCAGACTACAATGAGCAGTTCTTC
-	TRBD2	TRBV27	TRBJ2-7	16	CASSRSGTSGAYEQYF	TGTGCCAGTTCTCGCTCCGGGACTAGCGGAGCCTACGAGCAGTACTTC
-	-	TRBV28	TRBJ2-1	15	CASLKTGEGYNEQFF	TGTGCCAGCTTGAAGACAGGGGAGGGATACAATGAGCAGTTCTTC
-	-	TRBV5-4	TRBJ2-7	14	CASSLSLGGNEQYF	TGTGCCAGCAGCTTATCATTAGGGGGTAACGAGCAGTACTTC
-	TRBD2	TRBV27	TRBJ2-7	15	CASSLSAGVAYEQYF	TGTGCCAGCAGTTTATCGGCGGGAGTTGCCTACGAGCAGTACTTC
-	TRBD2	TRBV19	TRBJ2-7	15	CASSPRGGQPNEQYF	TGTGCCAGTAGTCCGCGGGGGGGGCAGCCCAACGAGCAGTACTTC
-	-	TRBV6-1	TRBJ2-3	16	CASSEASGGRADTQYF	TGTGCCAGCAGTGAAGCATCAGGGGGGCGTGCAGATACGCAGTATTTT
-	TRBD2	TRBV6-1	TRBJ2-7	13	CASSEQREGEQYF	TGTGCCAGCAGTGAACAGCGGGAGGGCGAGCAGTACTTC
-	-	TRBV5-1	TRBJ1-2	16	CASSWRGGQRNYGYTF	TGCGCCAGCAGCTGGCGGGGGGGGCAACGGAACTATGGCTACACCTTC
-	TRBD1	TRBV30	TRBJ2-1	14	CAWGPGQGINEQFF	TGTGCCTGGGGGCCGGGACAGGGGATCAATGAGCAGTTCTTC
few	-	TRBV19	TRBJ1-1	15	CASSPKAGVSTEAFF	TGTGCCAGTAGCCCCAAGGCAGGGGTCAGCACTGAAGCTTTCTTT